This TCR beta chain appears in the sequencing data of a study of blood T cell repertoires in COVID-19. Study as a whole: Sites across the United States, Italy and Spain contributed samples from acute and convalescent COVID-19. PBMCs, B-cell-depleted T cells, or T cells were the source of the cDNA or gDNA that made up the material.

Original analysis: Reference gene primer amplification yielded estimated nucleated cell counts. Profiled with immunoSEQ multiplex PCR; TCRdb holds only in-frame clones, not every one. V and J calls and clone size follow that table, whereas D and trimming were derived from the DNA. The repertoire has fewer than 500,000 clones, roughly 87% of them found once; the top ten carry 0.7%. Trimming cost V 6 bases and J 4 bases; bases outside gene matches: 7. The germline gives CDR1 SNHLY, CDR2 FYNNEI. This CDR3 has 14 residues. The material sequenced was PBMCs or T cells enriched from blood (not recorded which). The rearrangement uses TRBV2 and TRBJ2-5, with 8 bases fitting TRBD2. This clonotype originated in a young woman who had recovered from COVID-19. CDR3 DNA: TGTGCCAGCAGCGCCGGGACTAGTACAGAGACCCAGTACTTC. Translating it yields CASSAGTSTETQYF.